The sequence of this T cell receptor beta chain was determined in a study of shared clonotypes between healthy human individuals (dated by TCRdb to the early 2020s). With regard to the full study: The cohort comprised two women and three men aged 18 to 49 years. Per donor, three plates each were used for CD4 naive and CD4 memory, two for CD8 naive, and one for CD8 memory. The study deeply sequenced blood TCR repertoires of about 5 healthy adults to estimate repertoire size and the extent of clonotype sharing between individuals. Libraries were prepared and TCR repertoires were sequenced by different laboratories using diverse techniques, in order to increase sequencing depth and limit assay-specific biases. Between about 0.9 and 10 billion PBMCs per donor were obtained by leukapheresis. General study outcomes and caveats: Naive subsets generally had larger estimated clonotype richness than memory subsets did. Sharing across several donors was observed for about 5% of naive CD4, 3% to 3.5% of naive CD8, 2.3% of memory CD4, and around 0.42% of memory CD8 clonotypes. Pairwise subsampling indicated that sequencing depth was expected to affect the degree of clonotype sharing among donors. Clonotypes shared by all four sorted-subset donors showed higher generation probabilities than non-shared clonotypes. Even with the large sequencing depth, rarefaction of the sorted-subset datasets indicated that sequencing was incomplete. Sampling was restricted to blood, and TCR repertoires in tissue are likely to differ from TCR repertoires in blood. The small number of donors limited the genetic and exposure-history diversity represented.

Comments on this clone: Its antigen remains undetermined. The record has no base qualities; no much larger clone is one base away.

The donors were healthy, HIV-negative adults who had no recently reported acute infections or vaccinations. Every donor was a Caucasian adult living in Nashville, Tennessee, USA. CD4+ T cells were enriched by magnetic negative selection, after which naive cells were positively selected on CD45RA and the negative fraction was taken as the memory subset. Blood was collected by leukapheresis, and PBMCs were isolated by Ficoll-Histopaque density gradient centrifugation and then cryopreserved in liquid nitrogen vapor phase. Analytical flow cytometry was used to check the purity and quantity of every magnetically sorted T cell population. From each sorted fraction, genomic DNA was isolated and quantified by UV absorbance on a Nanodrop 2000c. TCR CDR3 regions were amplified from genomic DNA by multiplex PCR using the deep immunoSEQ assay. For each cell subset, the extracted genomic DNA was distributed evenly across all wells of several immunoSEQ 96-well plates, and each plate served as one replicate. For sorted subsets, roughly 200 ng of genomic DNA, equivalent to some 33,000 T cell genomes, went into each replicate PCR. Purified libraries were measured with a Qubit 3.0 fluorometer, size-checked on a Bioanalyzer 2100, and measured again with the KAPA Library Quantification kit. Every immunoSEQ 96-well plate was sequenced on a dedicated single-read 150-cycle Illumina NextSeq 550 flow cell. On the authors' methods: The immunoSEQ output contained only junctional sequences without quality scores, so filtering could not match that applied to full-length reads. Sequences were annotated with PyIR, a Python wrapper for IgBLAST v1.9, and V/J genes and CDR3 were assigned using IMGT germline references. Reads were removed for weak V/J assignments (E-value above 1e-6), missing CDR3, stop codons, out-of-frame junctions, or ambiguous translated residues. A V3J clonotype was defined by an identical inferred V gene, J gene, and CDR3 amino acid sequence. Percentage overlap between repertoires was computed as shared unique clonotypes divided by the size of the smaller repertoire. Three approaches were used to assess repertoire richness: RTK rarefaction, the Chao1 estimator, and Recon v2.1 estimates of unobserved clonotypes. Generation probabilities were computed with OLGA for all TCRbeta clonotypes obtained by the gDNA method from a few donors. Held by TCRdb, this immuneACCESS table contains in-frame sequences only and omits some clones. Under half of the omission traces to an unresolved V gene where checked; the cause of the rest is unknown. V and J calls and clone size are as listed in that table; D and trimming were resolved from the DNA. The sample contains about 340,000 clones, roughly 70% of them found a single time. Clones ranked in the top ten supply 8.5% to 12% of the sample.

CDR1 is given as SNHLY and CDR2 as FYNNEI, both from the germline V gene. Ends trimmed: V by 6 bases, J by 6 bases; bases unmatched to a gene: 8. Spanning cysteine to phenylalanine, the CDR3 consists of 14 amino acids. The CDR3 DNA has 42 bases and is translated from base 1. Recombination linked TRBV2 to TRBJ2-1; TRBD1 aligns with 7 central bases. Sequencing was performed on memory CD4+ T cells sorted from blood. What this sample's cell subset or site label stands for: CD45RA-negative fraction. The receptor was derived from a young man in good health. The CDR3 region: CASSRDRGSNEQFF. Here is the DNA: TGTGCCAGCAGCCGGGACAGAGGGAGCAATGAGCAGTTCTTC. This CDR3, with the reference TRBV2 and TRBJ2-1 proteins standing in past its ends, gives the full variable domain EPEVTQTPSHQVTQMGQEVILRCVPISNHLYFYWYRQILGQKVEFLVSFYNNEISEKSEIFDDQFSVERPDGSNFTLKIRSTKLEDSAMYFCASSRDRGSNEQFFGPGTRLTVL.